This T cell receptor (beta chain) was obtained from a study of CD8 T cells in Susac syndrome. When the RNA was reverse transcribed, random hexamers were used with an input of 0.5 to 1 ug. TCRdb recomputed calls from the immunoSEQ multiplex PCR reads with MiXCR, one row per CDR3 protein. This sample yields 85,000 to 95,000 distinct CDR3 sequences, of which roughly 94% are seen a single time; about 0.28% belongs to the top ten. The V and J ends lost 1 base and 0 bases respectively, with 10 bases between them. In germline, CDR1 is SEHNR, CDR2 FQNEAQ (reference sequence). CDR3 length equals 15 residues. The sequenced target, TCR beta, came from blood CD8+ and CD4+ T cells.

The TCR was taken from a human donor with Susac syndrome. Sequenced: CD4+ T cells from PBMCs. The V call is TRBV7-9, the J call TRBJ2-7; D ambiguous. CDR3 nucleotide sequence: TGTGCCAGCAGCTTAGTTCAGACCAGCTCCTACGAGCAGTACTTC. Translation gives CASSLVQTSSYEQYF.